This section outlines one T cell receptor (beta chain) sequence together with its context. No antigen is known for it. This sample was included in a study of T cell repertoires and HLA-DP antigens. The PCR primers covered 54 TRBV and 13 TRBJ segments. Clones were sequenced by immunoSEQ multiplex PCR, and TCRdb holds only the in-frame ones, with some missing. This sample has some 89,000 clones; approximately 86% occur once, and the top ten carry around 1.7%. Average purity of the negatively selected CD4+ T cells was just under 98%. CD4+ T cells were isolated untouched, roughly 98% pure. Losses at the gene ends were 3 bases for V and 2 bases for J; bases not matched to a gene: 0. The CDR3 extends over 14 amino acids. Germline loops: CDR1 MNHNS, CDR2 SASEGT.

The sequencing input was CD4+ T cells from PBMCs. This receptor was identified in a man aged 50-59 years in good health and CMV-seronegative. The gene calls are TRBV6-1 and TRBJ1-5, with 8 bases fitting TRBD1. In nucleotides, the CDR3 is TGTGCCAGCAGTGAGGGACAGGGCAATCAGCCCCAGCATTTT. It encodes CASSEGQGNQPQHF.